The 21 T cell receptor beta chains below come from one sample, sequenced in a study of blood T cell repertoires in COVID-19 (dated by TCRdb to 2020 to 2022). The library was produced with the immunoSEQ multiplex PCR assay. TCRdb stores this immuneACCESS table with in-frame sequences only. Part of the clones is absent; in the studies checked, under half of the shortfall reflects unresolved V genes, and no reason is known for the rest. The sample table contains 300,000 or so clones; only one count was recorded for around four fifths of them. The top ten clonotypes cover around 3.9% of the sample. Source material: peripheral blood. The receptors derive from a woman in her fifties or sixties with active or convalescent COVID-19.

The J gene is TRBJ1-2, the V gene TRBV7-9; a weak D match, TRBD1 (5 bases). The CDR3 is 15 residues long. The V gene's germline CDR1 is SEHNR and CDR2 FQNEAQ (reference sequence). The V gene lost 0 bases and the J gene lost 7 bases, with 15 bases spanning the gap. The CDR3, as DNA: TGTGCCAGCAGCTTAGCGGGAGGGGCTGATGGTGGCTACACCTTC. Translated, it gives CASSLAGGADGGYTF. Full variable domain (missing parts from reference TRBV7-9 and TRBJ1-2): DTGVSQNPRHKITKRGQNVTFRCDPISEHNRLYWYRQTLGQGPEFLTYFQNEAQLEKSRLLSDRFSAERPKGSFSTLEIQRTEQGDSAMYLCASSLAGGADGGYTFGSGTRLTVV.

The V gene is TRBV15, the J gene TRBJ1-1; tentatively, D is TRBD1 (6 bases). This CDR3 spans 18 amino acids. The V end lost 3 bases, the J end lost 4 bases, and 24 bases lay between the germline ends. CDR1 LNHNV and CDR2 YYDKDF come from the germline V gene (reference sequence). The DNA for the CDR3 is TGTGCCACCAGCAGGCACACAGGGTCCGTACAGAGAGTCACTGAAGCTTTCTTT. This encodes CATSRHTGSVQRVTEAFF.

This clone was seen only a few times. This chain links TRBV19 with TRBJ1-1, with 9 bases fitting TRBD1. Germline V gene data show CDR1 as LNHDA and CDR2 as SQIVND (reference sequence). CDR3 length equals 16 residues. With 2 bases clipped from V and 1 base from J, the junction kept 5 bases outside the gene matches. This CDR3 is CASSIFTGGKNTEAFF. The CDR3 DNA sequence: TGTGCCAGTAGTATATTCACAGGGGGCAAGAACACTGAAGCTTTCTTT.

The chain employs TRBV4-1 and TRBJ1-2; maybe TRBD1 (6 bases). Between the trimmed V and J ends, which lost 4 bases and 6 bases, there was a span of 24 bases. This CDR3 has 17 amino acids. In germline, CDR1 is MGHRA, CDR2 YSYEKL. CDR3 protein: CASSRLLGWGRIDGYTF. The CDR3, as DNA: TGCGCCAGCAGCCGTCTTTTAGGATGGGGGCGCATCGATGGCTACACCTTC.

The V and J genes are TRBV19 and TRBJ1-1; D remains ambiguous. This CDR3 contains 14 residues. V dropped 1 base and J dropped 2 bases, with 8 bases sitting between them. CDR1 LNHDA and CDR2 SQIVND come from the germline V gene (reference sequence). CDR3 region: CASSIATGNTEAFF. CDR3 sequence (DNA): TGTGCCAGTAGTATAGCGACGGGAAACACTGAAGCTTTCTTT.

The rearrangement uses TRBV25-1 and TRBJ2-1; the match to TRBD2 covers 8 bases. This CDR3 has 14 amino acids. Looked up from germline, CDR1 is MGHDK and CDR2 is SYGVNS. Trimming removed 6 bases from V and 9 bases from J; junction bases left unmatched: 10. The DNA of the CDR3 is TGTGCCAGCAGAGGTCGGGAGGGCCTTGTTGAGCAGTTCTTC. It is translated as CASRGREGLVEQFF.

This chain joins TRBV5-1 and TRBJ2-3; D remains unclear. The CDR3 has 14 residues. V lost 3 bases and J lost 1, with 9 bases in between. Germline values: CDR1 SGHRS, CDR2 YFSETQ. CDR3 sequence reads: CASSSGERTDTQYF. The CDR3 DNA is TGCGCCAGCAGCTCCGGTGAGCGCACAGATACGCAGTATTTT.

This chain uses TRBV29-1 with TRBJ2-2; 8 positions agree with TRBD1. Germline V gives CDR1 SQVTM, CDR2 ANQGSEA. The CDR3 is made up of 15 amino acids. With V trimmed by 0 bases and J by 4 bases, 4 bases remained unmatched. The CDR3 DNA sequence: TGCAGCGTTGAAGACAGGGGGCGAGGCACCGGGGAGCTGTTTTTT. This translates into CSVEDRGRGTGELFF.

Comments on this clone: Distinct nucleotide sequences in the sample also encode this CDR3. The chain recombines TRBV5-1 with TRBJ1-6, with TRBD1 matching 10 bases. Germline assignment: CDR1 SGHRS and CDR2 YFSETQ. This CDR3 comprises 14 residues. V lost 4 bases and J lost 8; bases outside the gene matches: 3. The CDR3 sequence is CASSLDRGYSPLHF. The CDR3 region has the DNA TGCGCCAGCAGCCTGGACAGGGGGTATTCACCCCTCCACTTT.

The chain combines TRBV5-1 with TRBJ1-1; D gene uncertain. This CDR3 is 14 amino acids long. V was cut by 4 bases and J by 5 bases, with 15 bases left in between. Germline CDR1 SGHRS, CDR2 YFSETQ. CDR3 bases: TGCGCCAGCAGCCAGGATCCCCGAGCTACTGAAGCTTTCTTT. Encoded protein: CASSQDPRATEAFF.

This chain links TRBV28 with TRBJ1-3, with D tentatively TRBD1 (6 bases). The germline V gene encodes CDR1 MDHEN and CDR2 SYDVKM. The CDR3 covers 13 residues. The V end lost 2 bases, the J end lost 4 bases, and 6 bases lay between the germline ends. The CDR3: CASSLRGGNTIYF. CDR3 nucleotides: TGTGCCAGCAGTTTAAGGGGGGGAAACACCATATATTTT.

The J gene is TRBJ1-2, the V gene TRBV10-3, with D possibly matching TRBD1 (6 bases). V gave up 2 bases and J gave up 4 bases, with 20 bases separating them. The germline CDR1 and CDR2 sequences are ENHRY and SYGVKD. This CDR3 has 17 amino acids. The CDR3 sequence is CAISETRGGALLYGYTF. The CDR3 bases are TGTGCCATCAGTGAGACCCGGGGGGGGGCTTTACTCTATGGCTACACCTTC.

This clone was observed once. The chain employs TRBV7-9 and TRBJ2-3; TRBD2 matches 10 bases. V lost 1 base and J lost 9; bases outside the gene matches: 4. This CDR3 is built from 14 residues. Germline V CDR1 and CDR2: SEHNR, FQNEAQ (reference sequence). The CDR3 is CASSLGQLAGTQYF. The CDR3 bases are TGTGCCAGCAGCTTAGGACAACTAGCGGGAACGCAGTATTTT.

V gene TRBV7-2 combines with J gene TRBJ1-1, with TRBD1 matching 9 bases. Germline assignment: CDR1 SGHTA and CDR2 FQGNSA. After removal of 7 bases from V and 0 bases from J, the junction contained 3 bases not matched to a gene. The CDR3 extends over 14 amino acids. The CDR3, as DNA: TGTGCCAGCAACAACAGGGGGCTGAACACTGAAGCTTTCTTT. Encoded protein: CASNNRGLNTEAFF. Drawing the rest from reference TRBV7-2 and TRBJ1-1, the complete variable domain is GAGVSQSPSNKVTEKGKDVELRCDPISGHTALYWYRQSLGQGLEFLIYFQGNSAPDKSGLPSDRFSAERTGGSVSTLTIQRTQQEDSAVYLCASNNRGLNTEAFFGQGTRLTVV.

V is TRBV4-1 and J is TRBJ2-3, with D maybe TRBD1 (6 bases). The CDR3 loop spans 16 amino acids. The germline V gene encodes CDR1 MGHRA and CDR2 YSYEKL. With 0 bases removed from V and 2 bases from J, the gap between germline ends came to 12 bases. The CDR3: CASSQDRAGDTDTQYF. The CDR3 bases are TGCGCCAGCAGCCAAGATCGGGCAGGGGACACAGATACGCAGTATTTT.

V is TRBV5-1 and J is TRBJ2-7, with TRBD2 as a possible D gene (6 bases). The germline V and J ends were trimmed by 1 base and 9 bases, with 11 bases remaining between them. Germline assignment: CDR1 SGHRS and CDR2 YFSETQ. The CDR3 extends over 12 amino acids. As DNA, the CDR3 is TGCGCCAGCAGCTTGCCGGGAGTAGGGCAGTACTTC. It is translated as CASSLPGVGQYF. The whole variable domain, remainder taken from reference TRBV5-1 and TRBJ2-7, is KAGVTQTPRYLIKTRGQQVTLSCSPISGHRSVSWYQQTPGQGLQFLFEYFSETQRNKGNFPGRFSGRQFSNSRSEMNVSTLELGDSALYLCASSLPGVGQYFGPGTRLTVT.

The V call is TRBV27, the J call TRBJ2-6; the D gene is possibly TRBD2 (6 bases). Between the trimmed V and J ends, which lost 3 bases and 3 bases, there was a span of 15 bases. CDR3 length equals 17 residues. The germline V gene has CDR1 MNHEY and CDR2 SMNVEV (reference sequence). The CDR3 is CASSFAGSSYGANVLTF. The CDR3 nucleotides read TGTGCCAGCAGTTTCGCGGGAAGCAGTTATGGGGCCAACGTCCTGACTTTC.

V gene TRBV2 combines with J gene TRBJ2-1; D remains unclear. The CDR3 sequence is 11 residues long. Germline CDR1 SNHLY, CDR2 FYNNEI. V dropped 6 bases and J dropped 4 bases, with 4 bases sitting between them. This CDR3 reads CASSGYNEQFF. In DNA form, the CDR3 reads TGTGCCAGCAGCGGTTACAATGAGCAGTTCTTC.

The rearrangement links TRBV7-8 to TRBJ1-2; unclear D gene. V gave up 8 bases and J gave up 1 base, with 11 bases separating them. This CDR3 is built from 13 residues. Per germline, CDR1 SGHVS and CDR2 FQNEAQ. The CDR3 protein is CASSGVVNYGYTF. In DNA form, the CDR3 reads TGTGCCAGCTCCGGGGTGGTTAACTATGGCTACACCTTC. The full variable domain, rest sourced from reference TRBV7-8 and TRBJ1-2, is GAGVSQSPRYKVAKRGQDVALRCDPISGHVSLFWYQQALGQGPEFLTYFQNEAQLDKSGLPSDRFFAERPEGSVSTLKIQRTQQEDSAVYLCASSGVVNYGYTFGSGTRLTVV.

The V call is TRBV15, the J call TRBJ2-5, with D perhaps matching TRBD1 (5 bases). The CDR3 has 15 amino acids. Germline values: CDR1 LNHNV, CDR2 YYDKDF (reference sequence). Trimming stripped 0 bases from V and 0 bases from J, with 8 bases between. The CDR3 region has the DNA TGTGCCACCAGCAGAGATCCAGGGAACCAAGAGACCCAGTACTTC. This translates into CATSRDPGNQETQYF.

This rearrangement joins TRBV6-4 to TRBJ1-2; perhaps TRBD1 as D (6 bases). Trimming cost V 3 bases and J 7 bases, with 15 bases left between them. This CDR3 is built from 14 residues. Germline values: CDR1 MRHNA, CDR2 SNTAGT. CDR3 loop: CASSERGARCGYTF. The DNA of the CDR3 is TGTGCCAGCAGTGAGCGGGGGGCGCGGTGTGGCTACACCTTC.